This T cell receptor beta chain originates from a study of T cell repertoires in cytomegalovirus infection. About the study: Signatures in public TCR beta sequences pointed to both CMV infection and matching HLA type.

Turning to this clonotype: The target antigen is unknown.

Points from the study as a whole: The study found HLA-C-restricted CMV-specific TCR beta clonotypes dominating the ex vivo response. CMV carriers having the relevant HLA were flagged by cumulative public TCR beta family frequency.

Germline trimming cut 4 bases from V and 9 bases from J; bases unmatched to any gene: 12. Germline loops: CDR1 SGHKS, CDR2 YYEKEE (reference sequence). This CDR3 contains 15 residues. MiXCR was run by TCRdb on the reads, yielding one entry per CDR3 protein. The table includes about 78,000 distinct CDR3 sequences, about 37% detected once. This rearrangement joins TRBV5-5 to TRBJ2-2; 7 bases align to TRBD1. The receptor's source is a human donor in good health (CMV status not recorded). Some clones in this sample may be carry-over from other donors' samples. The sample in question was CD8+ T cells from cultured PBMCs, obtained from culture after CMV antigen stimulation. The CDR3 reads CASSPATTGNWELFF. CDR3 sequence (DNA): TGTGCCAGCAGCCCGGCTACGACAGGGAACTGGGAGCTGTTTTTT.